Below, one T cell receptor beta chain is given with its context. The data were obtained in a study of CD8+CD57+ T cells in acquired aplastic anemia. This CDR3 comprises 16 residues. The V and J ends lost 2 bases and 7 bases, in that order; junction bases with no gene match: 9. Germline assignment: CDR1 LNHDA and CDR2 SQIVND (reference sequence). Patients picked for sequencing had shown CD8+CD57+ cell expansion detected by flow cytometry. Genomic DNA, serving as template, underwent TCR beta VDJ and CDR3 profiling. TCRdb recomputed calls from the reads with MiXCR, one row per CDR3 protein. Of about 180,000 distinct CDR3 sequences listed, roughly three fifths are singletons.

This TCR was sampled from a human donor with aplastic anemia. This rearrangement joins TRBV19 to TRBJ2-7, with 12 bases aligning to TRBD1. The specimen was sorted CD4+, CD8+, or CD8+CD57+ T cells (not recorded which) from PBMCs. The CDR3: CASSILPGQGASEQYF. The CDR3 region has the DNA TGTGCCAGTAGTATACTCCCGGGACAGGGGGCCTCTGAGCAGTACTTC.